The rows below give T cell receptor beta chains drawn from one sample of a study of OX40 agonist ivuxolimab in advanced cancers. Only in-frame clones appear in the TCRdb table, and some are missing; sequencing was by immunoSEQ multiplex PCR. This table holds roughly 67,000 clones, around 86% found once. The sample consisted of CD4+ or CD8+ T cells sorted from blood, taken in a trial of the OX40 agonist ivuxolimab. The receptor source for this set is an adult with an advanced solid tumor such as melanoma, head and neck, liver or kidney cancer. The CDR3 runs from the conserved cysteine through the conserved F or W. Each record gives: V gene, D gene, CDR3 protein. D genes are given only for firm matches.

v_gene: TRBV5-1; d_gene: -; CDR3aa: CASSLGAGYEQYF
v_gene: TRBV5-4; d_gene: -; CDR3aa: CASSLTKWEYSNQPQHF
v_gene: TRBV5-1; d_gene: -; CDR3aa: CASSLDPSGSGNTIYF
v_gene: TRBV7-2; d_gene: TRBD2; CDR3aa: CASSLERGKQETQYF
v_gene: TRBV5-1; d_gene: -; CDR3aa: CASSEATSTDTQYF
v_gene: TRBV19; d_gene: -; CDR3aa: CASTRGTATNEKLFF
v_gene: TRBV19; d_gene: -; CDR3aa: CASSSPSLDRREAFF
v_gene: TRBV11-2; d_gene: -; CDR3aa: CASSPGRNTEAFF
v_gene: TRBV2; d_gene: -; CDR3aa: CASSVSGETQYF
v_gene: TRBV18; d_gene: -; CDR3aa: CASSPLGTDTQYF
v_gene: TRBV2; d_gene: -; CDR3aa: CASSLSGRERSGNTIYF
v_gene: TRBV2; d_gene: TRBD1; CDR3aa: CASRAGQGEQFF
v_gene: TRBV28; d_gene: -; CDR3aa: CASTWRGGNQPQHF
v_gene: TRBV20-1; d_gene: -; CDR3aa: CSARWSEQFF
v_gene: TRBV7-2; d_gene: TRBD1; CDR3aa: CASSSTGRYTEAFF
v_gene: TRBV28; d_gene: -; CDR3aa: CASSPGHGGEQYF
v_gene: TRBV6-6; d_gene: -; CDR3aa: CASRRGLQETQYF
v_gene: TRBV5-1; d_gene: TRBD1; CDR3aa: CASSVTGSEAFF
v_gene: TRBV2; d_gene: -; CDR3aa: CASSDWTSTNTQYF
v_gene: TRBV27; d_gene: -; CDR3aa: CASSSGGMKAFF
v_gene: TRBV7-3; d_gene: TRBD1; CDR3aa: CASSPGDRTGVLTF
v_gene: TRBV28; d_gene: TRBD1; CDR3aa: CASSYRTGGYGYTF
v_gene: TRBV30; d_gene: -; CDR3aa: CAWMRPEGGPLHF
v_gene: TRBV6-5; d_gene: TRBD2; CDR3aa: CASSYSGLAGAGELFF
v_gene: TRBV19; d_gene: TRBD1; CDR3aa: CASSIGQGGYSNQPQHF
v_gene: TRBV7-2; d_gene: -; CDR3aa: CASSPSSGSNEQYF
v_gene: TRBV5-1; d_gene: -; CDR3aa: CASKQGFQETQYF
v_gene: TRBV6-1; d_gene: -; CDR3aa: CASNPGAATNEKLFF
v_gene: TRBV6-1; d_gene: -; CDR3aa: CASSLNDGYGYTF
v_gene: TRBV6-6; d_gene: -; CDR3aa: CASSYSQETQYF
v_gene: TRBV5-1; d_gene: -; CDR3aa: CASAGQATSTDTQYF
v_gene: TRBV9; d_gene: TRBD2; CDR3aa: CASSVSGSSYNEQFF
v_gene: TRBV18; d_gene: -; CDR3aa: CASSLQGALPGELFF
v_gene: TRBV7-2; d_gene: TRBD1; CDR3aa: CASSFQGDGQPQHF
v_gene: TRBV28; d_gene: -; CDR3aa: CASIDPTGAGGTGELFF
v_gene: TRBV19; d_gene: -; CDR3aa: CASSIDRGVYGYTF
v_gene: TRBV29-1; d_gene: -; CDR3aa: CSAYRTGTNTEAFF
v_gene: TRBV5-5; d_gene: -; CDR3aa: CASSLGGIPTEAFF
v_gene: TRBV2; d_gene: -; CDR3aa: CASRAQGVMNTEAFF
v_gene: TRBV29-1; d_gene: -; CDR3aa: CSVEPYTNSYEQYF
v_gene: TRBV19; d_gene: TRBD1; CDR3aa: CASSKLGTGAYEQYF
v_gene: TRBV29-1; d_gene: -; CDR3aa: CSVGWGSSGNTIYF
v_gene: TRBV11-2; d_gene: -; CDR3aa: CATPLRGDTGELFF
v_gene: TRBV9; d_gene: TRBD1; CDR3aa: CASSPQVGDRVGNTIYF
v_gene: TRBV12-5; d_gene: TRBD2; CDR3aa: CASGLGLAGVPDTQYF
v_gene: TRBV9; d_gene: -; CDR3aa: CASSVGTSDLTDTQYF
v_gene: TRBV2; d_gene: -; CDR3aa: CASSRETNSPLHF
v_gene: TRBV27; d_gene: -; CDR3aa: CASTPWVAGSPLHF
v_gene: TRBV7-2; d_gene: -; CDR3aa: CASSETSGPYNEQFF
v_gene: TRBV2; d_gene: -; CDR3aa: CASRAEIANNQPQHF
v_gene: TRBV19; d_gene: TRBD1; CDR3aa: CASSSPRGQGAYNEQFF
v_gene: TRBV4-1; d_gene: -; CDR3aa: CASSQDLGTDDRQETQYF
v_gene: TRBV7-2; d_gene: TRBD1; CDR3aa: CASSRGQSNTEAFF